The source of this T cell receptor beta chain is a study of CD8 T cells in Susac syndrome. Points from the study as a whole: The study's TCR sequencing and HLA analysis drew on a certain number of individuals. That number was acknowledged as relatively small.

When the RNA was reverse transcribed, random hexamers were used with an input of roughly 0.5 to 1 ug. TCRdb ran MiXCR on the immunoSEQ multiplex PCR reads and lists one entry per CDR3 protein. The sample yields some 110,000 distinct CDR3 sequences, about 92% seen once. V was pared by 9 bases and J by 4 bases, with 10 bases between. The V gene's germline CDR1 is MNHEY and CDR2 SVGAGI. The CDR3 spans 12 residues. TEMRA cells were FACS-enriched, with CD8+ and CD4+ T cells isolated negatively. About this clonotype: Its matching antigen is unknown.

Sequenced input: CD8+ T cells from PBMCs. This receptor was identified in a human donor with multiple sclerosis. The chain uses TRBV6-5 and TRBJ2-1; D is possibly TRBD1 (5 bases). CDR3 DNA: TGTGCCAGTATTGACAGTTACAATGAGCAGTTCTTC. This encodes CASIDSYNEQFF.